A single sample is the source of the 26 T cell receptor beta chains below, sequenced in a study of blood T cell repertoires in COVID-19. Produced via immunoSEQ multiplex PCR; TCRdb's table is partial and in-frame only. The table has about 240,000 clones, around four fifths seen once; the top ten hold less than 9.5%. The sequenced sample was peripheral blood. These receptors came from a woman at least 80 years old with COVID-19, enrolled during active disease.

The chain links TRBV19 to TRBJ1-5, with a tentative D call TRBD1 (6 bases). Deletions cut 6 bases from V and 4 bases from J, with 13 bases between. The CDR3 sequence is 14 residues long. From germline, CDR1 is LNHDA and CDR2 SQIVND (reference sequence). The CDR3 region has the DNA TGTGCCAGTAGCTTACAGGGTTGGAATCAGCCCCAGCATTTT. It codes for CASSLQGWNQPQHF.

This clone has just a few counts. J is TRBJ1-1 and V is TRBV7-8; D is unclear. Trimming took off 2 bases at V and 1 base at J, with 14 bases between the two ends. Germline CDR1 reads SGHVS; CDR2 reads FQNEAQ. CDR3 length: 16 residues. The CDR3 reads CASSLYSQATNTEAFF. The DNA for the CDR3 is TGTGCCAGCAGCTTATACTCGCAGGCAACGAACACTGAAGCTTTCTTT.

The rearrangement joins TRBV3-1 (or the pseudogene TRBV3-2) to TRBJ2-5; 10 bases are a match to TRBD2. Germline-derived CDR1 and CDR2 are LGHDT and YNNKEL (reference sequence). The CDR3 spans 15 residues. Germline trimming cut 6 bases from V and 5 bases from J; bases unmatched to any gene: 9. CDR3 sequence: CASRLAGLERETQYF. CDR3 DNA: TGTGCCAGCAGACTAGCGGGGCTCGAAAGGGAGACCCAGTACTTC.

The chain combines TRBV6-5 with TRBJ1-1; perhaps TRBD1 as D (5 bases). The CDR3 consists of 14 residues. CDR1 MNHEY and CDR2 SVGAGI come from the germline V gene. V lost 8 bases to trimming and J lost 4 bases, with 17 bases between them. In DNA, the CDR3 is TGTGCCAGCCGGGGGACTGGGGGTGGCACTGAAGCTTTCTTT. Translated, it gives CASRGTGGGTEAFF.

The chain links TRBV20-1 to TRBJ2-2; 8 nucleotides align to TRBD2. The CDR3 length is 15 residues. CDR1 and CDR2 from the germline V gene are DFQATT and SNEGSKA (reference sequence). Trimming at V came to 3 bases and at J to 6 bases, leaving 9 bases not matched to a gene. CDR3 in amino acids: CSASKGAGASGELFF. CDR3 coding DNA: TGCAGTGCTAGTAAAGGAGCGGGAGCTTCCGGGGAGCTGTTTTTT.

The chain uses TRBV2 and TRBJ1-5; a weak D match, TRBD1 (5 bases). The CDR3 sequence is 15 residues long. V dropped 4 bases and J dropped 0 bases, with 10 bases sitting between them. The germline V gene encodes CDR1 SNHLY and CDR2 FYNNEI. The CDR3 reads CASSATGDSNQPQHF. As DNA, the CDR3 is TGTGCCAGCAGTGCCACAGGTGATAGCAATCAGCCCCAGCATTTT.

This clone was observed a few times. CDR3 amino acids: CASSQDLSNQPQHF. DNA for the CDR3: TGTGCCAGCAGTCAAGACTTGAGCAATCAGCCCCAGCATTTT. V is TRBV28 and J is TRBJ1-5; D not resolved. Germline assignment: CDR1 MDHEN and CDR2 SYDVKM. CDR3 length: 14 residues. The V and J ends lost 5 bases and 1 base respectively, with 9 bases between them.

A remark on this clone: Within the sample, other DNA sequences also encode this same CDR3. V usage is TRBV2 and J usage is TRBJ1-5; D ambiguous. CDR1 SNHLY and CDR2 FYNNEI come from the germline V gene. This CDR3 contains 13 residues. Trimming left V 4 bases short and J 2 bases short, with 6 bases between. CDR3 residues: CASSGRGNQPQHF. The CDR3 bases are TGTGCCAGCAGTGGGAGGGGCAATCAGCCCCAGCATTTT.

The chain employs TRBV18 and TRBJ1-2, with D possibly being TRBD1 (5 bases). This CDR3 has 15 residues. Germline V gene lookup returns CDR1 KGHSH and CDR2 LQKENI. Trimming took 0 bases from V and 8 from J, leaving 16 bases between them. The CDR3: CASSPPGVPRAGYTF. CDR3 bases: TGTGCCAGCTCACCACCAGGGGTTCCCCGAGCGGGCTACACCTTC.

CDR3 DNA: TGCGCCAGCAGCAAGGACAGCACCGGGGAGCTGTTTTTT. This codes for CASSKDSTGELFF. The genes are TRBV5-1 and TRBJ2-2, with D perhaps TRBD1 (6 bases). Per the germline V gene, CDR1 is SGHRS and CDR2 is YFSETQ. This CDR3 has 13 amino acids. Trimming cost V 4 bases and J 4 bases, with 8 bases left between them.

This chain connects TRBV6-1 to TRBJ1-5, with unresolved D. The CDR3 has 13 residues. In germline, CDR1 is MNHNS, CDR2 SASEGT. The V end was cut by 2 bases, the J end by 6 bases, with 8 bases between. CDR3 protein: CASSEIPVQPQHF. The CDR3 bases are TGTGCCAGCAGTGAAATCCCCGTTCAGCCCCAGCATTTT.

The chain combines TRBV29-1 with TRBJ2-1; maybe TRBD2 (7 bases). Germline-derived CDR1 and CDR2 are SQVTM and ANQGSEA. CDR3 size: 11 residues. CDR3 sequence: CSKGERGEQFF. Written as DNA, the CDR3 is TGCAGTAAGGGGGAGCGGGGTGAGCAGTTCTTC.

J is TRBJ1-3 and V is TRBV5-1; 10 positions agree with TRBD1. CDR1 is SGHRS, CDR2 YFSETQ, per germline. CDR3 size: 14 residues. V lost 4 bases to trimming and J lost 4 bases; unmatched junction nucleotides: 2. The DNA for the CDR3 is TGCGCCAGCAGCGCGGGACAGGGGGGAAACACCATATATTTT. It encodes CASSAGQGGNTIYF.

This clone was recorded once. The chain combines TRBV4-1 with TRBJ2-5; D call uncertain. The germline V gene has CDR1 MGHRA and CDR2 YSYEKL. Trimming stripped 0 bases from V and 7 bases from J, with 6 bases between. The CDR3 runs 12 residues. The CDR3 DNA follows: TGCGCCAGCAGCCAAGAAGCGAGGACCCAGTACTTC. Translated, it gives CASSQEARTQYF.

V gene TRBV9 combines with J gene TRBJ2-2, with TRBD2 matching 10 bases. In germline, CDR1 is SGDLS, CDR2 YYNGEE. V shed 7 bases and J 2 bases; nucleotides not matched to a gene: 17. The CDR3 totals 19 residues. The DNA of the CDR3 is TGTGCCAGCTCCCAACCAGCGGGAGGGCCGAGAATCAACACCGGGGAGCTGTTTTTT. Protein product: CASSQPAGGPRINTGELFF.

J is TRBJ1-4 and V is TRBV5-1; 8 bases match TRBD1. The V gene's germline CDR1 is SGHRS and CDR2 YFSETQ. The junction had 12 bases not matched to a gene; V was cut back by 3 bases and J by 8 bases. The CDR3 has 16 residues. The CDR3 is CASSSLPGGAVEKLFF. The CDR3 DNA is TGCGCCAGCAGCTCACTCCCAGGGGGCGCAGTAGAAAAACTGTTTTTT.

This chain joins TRBV6-5 and TRBJ1-1; D is possibly TRBD1 (6 bases). Trimming shortened V by 0 bases and J by 8 bases, and 16 bases separated the two germline ends. Germline V gene lookup returns CDR1 MNHEY and CDR2 SVGAGI. The CDR3 covers 15 residues. CDR3: CASSYSRLRGSEAFF. Here the CDR3 DNA reads TGTGCCAGCAGTTACTCGAGACTCAGGGGCTCCGAAGCTTTCTTT.

The chain recombines TRBV2 with TRBJ2-3, with 8 bases lining up with TRBD2. Germline V gene lookup returns CDR1 SNHLY and CDR2 FYNNEI. Trimming took 6 bases from V and 0 from J; bases not matched to a gene: 2. This CDR3 spans 14 amino acids. Here the CDR3 reads CASRTSGSTDTQYF. CDR3 nucleotides: TGTGCCAGCAGAACTAGCGGTAGCACAGATACGCAGTATTTT.

The chain links TRBV5-6 to TRBJ1-2, with 8 bases matching TRBD1. The CDR3 runs to 13 residues. The germline gives CDR1 SGHDT, CDR2 YYEEEE. Germline trimming cut 5 bases from V and 6 bases from J; bases unmatched to any gene: 6. The DNA for the CDR3 is TGTGCCAGCAGTCTTCAGGGGGCGGATGGCTACACCTTC. Amino acid sequence: CASSLQGADGYTF.

This clone was observed once. The chain couples TRBV7-2 to TRBJ1-6; TRBD1 is a possible D gene (5 bases). Germline loops: CDR1 SGHTA, CDR2 FQGNSA. The CDR3 totals 14 residues. The V gene lost 4 bases and the J gene lost 10 bases, with 14 bases spanning the gap. The CDR3: CASSSRQKHSPLHF. The DNA of the CDR3 is TGTGCCAGCAGCTCTAGACAGAAGCACTCACCCCTCCACTTT.

The chain is built from TRBV23-1 and TRBJ1-2; D is undetermined. TRBV23-1 falls under the ORF class, with uncertain function. The CDR3 extends over 16 amino acids. Trimming removed 6 bases from V and 8 bases from J, with 25 bases in between. The CDR3 DNA follows: TGCGCCAGCAGCTCTCGAGATTCGATGCCCCAGAGGGGCTACACCTTC. It codes for CASSSRDSMPQRGYTF.

This rearrangement joins TRBV25-1 to TRBJ2-5, with 13 bases that match TRBD2. Germline CDR1 reads MGHDK; CDR2 reads SYGVNS. V lost 5 bases, J lost 3 bases, and 9 bases stayed unmatched. The CDR3 length is 17 residues. CDR3 bases: TGTGCCAGCAGTCAACTGACTAGCGGGGGGCCTGAAGAGACCCAGTACTTC. Its protein product is CASSQLTSGGPEETQYF.

This clone was observed a single time. The chain couples TRBV2 to TRBJ2-1, with D tentatively TRBD2 (5 bases). This CDR3 comprises 12 residues. Germline loops: CDR1 SNHLY, CDR2 FYNNEI. The germline V and J ends were trimmed by 6 bases and 12 bases, with 15 bases remaining between them. The CDR3 coding sequence is TGTGCCAGCAGGGAGGCAGGACCGGGGCAGTTCTTC. This encodes CASREAGPGQFF.

This chain connects TRBV10-3 to TRBJ1-1, with 8 bases matching TRBD1. The CDR3 is 14 residues long. Germline trimming cut 7 bases from V and 3 bases from J; bases unmatched to any gene: 7. CDR1 is ENHRY and CDR2 is SYGVKD in the germline V gene. This CDR3 reads CAITSAQGDTEAFF. Written as DNA, the CDR3 is TGTGCCATCACGAGTGCACAGGGGGACACTGAAGCTTTCTTT.

The V call is TRBV6-5, the J call TRBJ2-5; 13 bases match TRBD2. V shed 6 bases and J 5 bases; nucleotides not matched to a gene: 6. The CDR3 is 15 residues long. Germline lookup yields CDR1 MNHEY and CDR2 SVGAGI. In nucleotides, the CDR3 is TGTGCCAGCAGCGGTGGGACTAGCGGGGTGGAGACCCAGTACTTC. Protein: CASSGGTSGVETQYF.

The rearrangement uses TRBV19 and TRBJ1-1, with D perhaps TRBD1 (5 bases). This CDR3 comprises 13 residues. The V end lost 9 bases, the J end lost 4 bases, and 15 bases lay between the germline ends. Germline CDR1 reads LNHDA; CDR2 reads SQIVND (reference sequence). Here the CDR3 reads CASALGGGTEAFF. The DNA of the CDR3 is TGTGCCAGCGCGTTGGGGGGGGGCACTGAAGCTTTCTTT.